A single sample gave rise to the 9 T cell receptor beta chains below, sequenced in a study of cytomegalovirus exposure and HLA in healthy donors. Repertoires were generated with immunoSEQ multiplex PCR, while TCRdb's copy carries only in-frame clones and drops some. Of some 120,000 clones detected, 95% to 96% appear once; the ten largest clones hold about 1.7%. The specimen sequenced was PBMCs. All receptors derive from a man aged 18 to 30 in good health and CMV-seronegative.

J is TRBJ2-7 and V is TRBV7-2; D may be TRBD1 (5 bases). The CDR3 spans 13 residues. Trimming removed 1 base at V and 6 bases at J, with 10 bases between. Germline assignment: CDR1 SGHTA and CDR2 FQGNSA. The chain's CDR3 is CASSLEGNSEQYF. Written as DNA, the CDR3 is TGTGCCAGCAGCTTAGAGGGGAACAGCGAGCAGTACTTC.

The rearrangement uses TRBV4-1 and TRBJ1-1; D perhaps matches TRBD1 (5 bases). CDR1 is MGHRA, CDR2 YSYEKL, per germline. The V and J ends lost 0 bases and 3 bases respectively, with 5 bases between them. This CDR3 is built from 13 residues. CDR3 residues: CASSQEGHTEAFF. The CDR3 DNA is TGCGCCAGCAGCCAAGAGGGGCACACTGAAGCTTTCTTT.

The V call is TRBV27, the J call TRBJ2-7; D is unclear. The CDR3 is 12 residues long. Germline V lookup: CDR1 MNHEY, CDR2 SMNVEV (reference sequence). V was shortened by 2 bases and J by 6 bases, with 8 bases between the two germline ends. CDR3 coding DNA: TGTGCCAGCAGTTTAAGAGGCTCCGAGCAGTACTTC. Protein sequence: CASSLRGSEQYF.

The chain joins TRBV7-9 to TRBJ2-1; tentative D call: TRBD2 (6 bases). CDR3 length: 16 residues. From germline, CDR1 is SEHNR and CDR2 FQNEAQ (reference sequence). Deletions cut 5 bases from V and 0 bases from J, with 14 bases between. CDR3 DNA: TGTGCCAGCAGCAACTCTAGCGCGTCCTCCTACAATGAGCAGTTCTTC. Translated: CASSNSSASSYNEQFF.

The chain employs TRBV15 and TRBJ2-1; tentative D call: TRBD2 (6 bases). The CDR3 runs to 14 residues. Between the trimmed V and J ends, which lost 1 base and 11 bases, there was a span of 15 bases. The V gene's germline CDR1 is LNHNV and CDR2 YYDKDF (reference sequence). The CDR3 coding sequence is TGTGCCACCAGCAGAGCGGCCTTGAGCGGGCAGCAGTTCTTC. It translates to CATSRAALSGQQFF. Full variable domain (rest looked up from reference TRBV15 and TRBJ2-1): DAMVIQNPRYQVTQFGKPVTLSCSQTLNHNVMYWYQQKSSQAPKLLFHYYDKDFNNEADTPDNFQSRRPNTSFCFLDIRSPGLGDTAMYLCATSRAALSGQQFFGPGTRLTVL.

The CDR3 DNA reads TGTGCCAGTAGTGCGGCGGACAGGGGCGATGGCTACACCTTC. It yields the protein CASSAADRGDGYTF. The chain couples TRBV19 to TRBJ1-2, with 9 bases identical to TRBD1. Germline CDR1 reads LNHDA; CDR2 reads SQIVND (reference sequence). With 5 bases clipped from V and 6 bases from J, the junction kept 7 bases outside the gene matches. There are 14 residues in the CDR3.

The rearrangement uses TRBV6-4 and TRBJ2-2, with 8 positions matching TRBD1. The germline gives CDR1 MRHNA, CDR2 SNTAGT. V gave up 5 bases and J gave up 9 bases; unmatched junction bases: 8. The CDR3 covers 14 residues. This CDR3 is CASSRTGSDRELFF. The CDR3 nucleotides are TGTGCCAGCAGTCGGACAGGGAGCGACCGGGAGCTGTTTTTT.

The rearrangement uses TRBV28 and TRBJ1-4; 10 bases are a match to TRBD1. The junction had 6 bases not matched to a gene; V was cut back by 6 bases and J by 2 bases. Germline-derived CDR1 and CDR2 are MDHEN and SYDVKM. This CDR3 is 16 amino acids long. In DNA, the CDR3 is TGTGCCAGCAGGACAGGGGGCAGGGGGACTAATGAAAAACTGTTTTTT. Amino acids: CASRTGGRGTNEKLFF.

The J gene is TRBJ2-6, the V gene TRBV4-3; tentative D call: TRBD1 (6 bases). The germline CDR1 and CDR2 sequences are LGHNA and YSLEER. The CDR3 runs to 16 residues. Trimming cost V 0 bases and J 2 bases, with 8 bases left between them. Here the CDR3 DNA reads TGCGCCAGCAGCCAAGATCCAGGGGCTGGGGCCAACGTCCTGACTTTC. Amino acids: CASSQDPGAGANVLTF.